This T cell receptor beta chain came from a study of preoperative IRX-2 immunotherapy in early breast cancer. Data came from immunoSEQ multiplex PCR; TCRdb stores just in-frame clones and leaves some out. The table shows 24,000 or so clones, with 78% occurring only once. The treatment is: preoperative locoregional IRX-2 cytokine immunotherapy. Samples came from a phase Ib trial of preoperative locoregional IRX-2 cytokine immunotherapy. This CDR3 has 15 residues. V lost 4 bases, J lost 4 bases, and 16 bases lay in between. The TCR originated in a human donor with breast cancer. Here the sequenced sample was lymph node tissue, taken before IRX-2 immunotherapy. This rearrangement joins TRBV7-1 to TRBJ2-5; D gene ambiguous. Being an ORF, TRBV7-1 has a function that is uncertain. As DNA, the CDR3 is TGTGCCAGCAGCTTAGATCCAACCCGCCCAGAGACCCAGTACTTC. Translation gives CASSLDPTRPETQYF.